The 13 T cell receptor beta chains reported below all come from one sample, sequenced in a study of OX40 agonist ivuxolimab in advanced cancers. Clones were sequenced by immunoSEQ multiplex PCR, and TCRdb holds only the in-frame ones, with some missing. The sample lists tens of thousands of clones; roughly 80% were seen once. This specimen consisted of CD4+ or CD8+ T cells sorted from blood, obtained in a trial of the OX40 agonist ivuxolimab. The receptor source for this set is an adult with an advanced solid tumor such as melanoma, head and neck, liver or kidney cancer.

The chain employs TRBV2 and TRBJ1-1; 7 nucleotides agree with TRBD1. V trimming: 7 bases; J trimming: 4 bases; junction bases outside the gene matches: 9. Germline lookup yields CDR1 SNHLY and CDR2 FYNNEI. This CDR3 has 14 residues. CDR3 bases: TGTGCCAGCACCCGACAGGGCGGAGGCACTGAAGCTTTCTTT. As protein: CASTRQGGGTEAFF.

This clone has just a few counts. V gene TRBV7-3 combines with J gene TRBJ2-3; D possibly matches TRBD1 or TRBD2 (5 bases each). The length of the CDR3 is 15 residues. The V gene's germline CDR1 is SGHTA and CDR2 FQGTGA. The germline V and J ends were trimmed by 1 base and 1 base, with 9 bases remaining between them. CDR3 residues: CASSLNGAGTDTQYF. The CDR3, as DNA: TGTGCCAGCAGCTTAAACGGGGCGGGCACAGATACGCAGTATTTT.

The V call is TRBV11-2, the J call TRBJ2-1, with 10 bases identical to TRBD2. After removal of 4 bases from V and 4 bases from J, the junction contained 7 bases not matched to a gene. The germline V gene encodes CDR1 SGHAT and CDR2 FQNNGV. The CDR3 sequence is 16 residues long. CDR3 in DNA: TGTGCCAGCAGCTCCGGTAGTAGCGGGGGGTACAATGAGCAGTTCTTC. Protein sequence: CASSSGSSGGYNEQFF.

Only a few counts were recorded for this clone. The chain has TRBV5-4 and TRBJ1-1; D is perhaps TRBD1 (6 bases). V lost 5 bases to trimming and J lost 11 bases, with 22 bases between them. From germline, CDR1 is SGHNT and CDR2 YYREEE (reference sequence). The CDR3 is 14 amino acids. The CDR3 sequence: CASSRREQGGWAFF. For the CDR3, the DNA is TGTGCCAGCAGTCGGAGAGAACAGGGCGGATGGGCTTTCTTT.

This clone has a handful of counts. The V gene is TRBV2, the J gene TRBJ2-7; tentative D call: TRBD1 (6 bases). Germline assignment: CDR1 SNHLY and CDR2 FYNNEI. There are 14 residues in the CDR3. Between the trimmed V and J ends, which lost 3 bases and 3 bases, there was a span of 12 bases. The CDR3 DNA is TGTGCCAGCAGTGACGTGACAGGAATCTACGAGCAGTACTTC. This encodes CASSDVTGIYEQYF. Drawing the rest from reference TRBV2 and TRBJ2-7, the complete variable domain is EPEVTQTPSHQVTQMGQEVILRCVPISNHLYFYWYRQILGQKVEFLVSFYNNEISEKSEIFDDQFSVERPDGSNFTLKIRSTKLEDSAMYFCASSDVTGIYEQYFGPGTRLTVT.

The chain links TRBV6-6 to TRBJ2-1, with TRBD2 identical over 12 bases. The length of the CDR3 is 15 residues. V was pared by 4 bases and J by 4 bases, with 2 bases of the junction left unmatched. Germline V lookup: CDR1 MNHNY, CDR2 SVGAGI (reference sequence). As DNA, the CDR3 is TGTGCCAGCAGTTCTCTAGCGGGGGGGTACAATGAGCAGTTCTTC. It codes for CASSSLAGGYNEQFF.

This chain joins TRBV9 and TRBJ1-3; tentative D call: TRBD1 (5 bases). In germline, CDR1 is SGDLS, CDR2 YYNGEE. The V gene lost 4 bases and the J gene lost 0 bases, with 11 bases spanning the gap. This CDR3 spans 15 amino acids. CDR3: CASSSGTASGNTIYF. The CDR3 coding sequence is TGTGCCAGCAGCTCCGGGACGGCCTCTGGAAACACCATATATTTT.

Only a few counts were recorded for this clone. This rearrangement joins TRBV18 to TRBJ2-3; 7 bases fit TRBD1. Per germline, CDR1 KGHSH and CDR2 LQKENI. The J segment lost 3 bases and the V segment lost 1 base, leaving 4 bases of the junction unmatched. This CDR3 is 15 amino acids long. The CDR3 bases are TGTGCCAGCTCACCACAGGGGGCGCCTACAGATACGCAGTATTTT. Translated, it gives CASSPQGAPTDTQYF.

CDR3 coding DNA: TGTGCCATCAGTGAGTTAAGCGGGGCAGTCATTAACTATGGCTACACCTTC. It encodes CAISELSGAVINYGYTF. The chain has TRBV10-3 and TRBJ1-2; tentatively, D is TRBD1 (5 bases). Germline loops: CDR1 ENHRY, CDR2 SYGVKD. The CDR3 is 17 amino acids. V was pared by 1 base and J by 1 base, with 16 bases between.

The CDR3 DNA is TGTGCCAGCAGCCGACCTGAAAACACTGAAGCTTTCTTT. Residues: CASSRPENTEAFF. The genes are TRBV7-9 and TRBJ1-1; no clear D. This CDR3 comprises 13 residues. CDR1 is SEHNR, CDR2 FQNEAQ, per germline (reference sequence). The germline V and J ends were trimmed by 5 bases and 2 bases, with 9 bases remaining between them. Filled out from reference TRBV7-9 and TRBJ1-1, the complete variable domain reads DTGVSQNPRHKITKRGQNVTFRCDPISEHNRLYWYRQTLGQGPEFLTYFQNEAQLEKSRLLSDRFSAERPKGSFSTLEIQRTEQGDSAMYLCASSRPENTEAFFGQGTRLTVV.

The chain carries TRBV7-6 and TRBJ1-1; 9 nucleotides agree with TRBD1. The CDR3 extends over 15 amino acids. With 5 bases clipped from V and 3 bases from J, the junction kept 7 bases outside the gene matches. Germline loops: CDR1 SGHVS, CDR2 FNYEAQ. The CDR3 protein is CASSPGQGGYTEAFF. Here the CDR3 DNA reads TGTGCCAGCAGCCCGGGACAGGGCGGTTACACTGAAGCTTTCTTT.

The CDR3 region is CASSHRGGGNQPQHF. The CDR3 DNA is TGTGCCAGCAGCCACAGGGGCGGAGGCAATCAGCCCCAGCATTTT. The chain is built from TRBV6-6 and TRBJ1-5; 7 bases are a match to TRBD1. Germline V CDR1 and CDR2: MNHNY, SVGAGI (reference sequence). V was pared by 6 bases and J by 2 bases, with 7 bases of the junction left unmatched. This CDR3 has 15 amino acids.

The chain recombines TRBV5-1 with TRBJ1-3; a weak D match, TRBD1 (5 bases). V was clipped by 1 base and J by 0 bases, with 8 bases between them. Looked up from germline, CDR1 is SGHRS and CDR2 is YFSETQ. This CDR3 has 15 residues. CDR3 sequence (DNA): TGCGCCAGCAGCTTGAGGGGCCTCTCTGGAAACACCATATATTTT. It specifies CASSLRGLSGNTIYF.